This T cell receptor beta chain was recovered during a study of cytomegalovirus exposure and HLA in healthy donors. In its sample, this clone was seen a few times. This PCR relied on a set of 60 Vbeta primers and 13 Jbeta primers. Method: immunoSEQ multiplex PCR; TCRdb's copy keeps in-frame clones and lacks some. The sample includes 200,000 or so clones, around 73% of them seen just once. The CDR3 is 13 residues long. Germline CDR1 reads SNHLY; CDR2 reads FYNNEI. V lost 7 bases and J lost 4, with 13 bases in between. This receptor was identified in a woman aged 25 to 39 in good health and CMV-seronegative. What was sequenced was PBMCs. The gene calls are TRBV2 and TRBJ1-2; D perhaps matches TRBD1 (6 bases). The CDR3: CASTGTSSYGYTF. The CDR3 coding sequence is TGTGCCAGCACAGGGACAAGCTCCTATGGCTACACCTTC.